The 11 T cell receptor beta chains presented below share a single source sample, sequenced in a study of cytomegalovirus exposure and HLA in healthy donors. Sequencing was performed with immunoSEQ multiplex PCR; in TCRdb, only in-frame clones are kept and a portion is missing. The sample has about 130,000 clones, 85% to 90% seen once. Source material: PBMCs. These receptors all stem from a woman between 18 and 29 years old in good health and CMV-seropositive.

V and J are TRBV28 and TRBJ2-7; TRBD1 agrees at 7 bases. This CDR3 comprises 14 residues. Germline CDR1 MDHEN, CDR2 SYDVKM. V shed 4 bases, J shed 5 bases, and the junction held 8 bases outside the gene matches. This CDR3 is CASSSSSTGHEQYF. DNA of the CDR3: TGTGCCAGCAGTTCCAGTTCGACAGGGCACGAGCAGTACTTC. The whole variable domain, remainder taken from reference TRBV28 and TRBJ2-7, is DVKVTQSSRYLVKRTGEKVFLECVQDMDHENMFWYRQDPGLGLRLIYFSYDVKMKEKGDIPEGYSVSREKKERFSLILESASTNQTSMYLCASSSSSTGHEQYFGPGTRLTVT.

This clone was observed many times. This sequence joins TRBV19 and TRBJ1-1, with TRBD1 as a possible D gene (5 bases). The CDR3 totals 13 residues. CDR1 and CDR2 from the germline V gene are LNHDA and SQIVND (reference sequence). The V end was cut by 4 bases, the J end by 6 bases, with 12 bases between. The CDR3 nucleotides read TGTGCCAGTAGTAAGGCGGCGGGGGCTGAAGCTTTCTTT. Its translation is CASSKAAGAEAFF.

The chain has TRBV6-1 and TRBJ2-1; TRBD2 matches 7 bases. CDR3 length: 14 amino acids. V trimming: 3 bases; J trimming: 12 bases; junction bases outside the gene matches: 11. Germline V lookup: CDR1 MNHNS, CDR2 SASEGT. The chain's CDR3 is CASSEVLAPSRQFF. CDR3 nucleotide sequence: TGTGCCAGCAGTGAGGTACTAGCGCCTAGCAGGCAGTTCTTC.

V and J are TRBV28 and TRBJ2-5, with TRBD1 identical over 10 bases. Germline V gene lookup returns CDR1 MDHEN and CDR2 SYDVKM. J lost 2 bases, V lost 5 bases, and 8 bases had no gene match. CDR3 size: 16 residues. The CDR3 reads CASSPRQGAGQETQYF. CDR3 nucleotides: TGTGCCAGCAGTCCGCGACAGGGGGCAGGGCAAGAGACCCAGTACTTC.

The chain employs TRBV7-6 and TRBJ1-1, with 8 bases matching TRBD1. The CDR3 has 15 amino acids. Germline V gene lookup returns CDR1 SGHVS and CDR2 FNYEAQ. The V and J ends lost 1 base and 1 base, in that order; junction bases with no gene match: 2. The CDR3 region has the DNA TGTGCCAGCAGCTTAGTCCAGGGGGCGAACACTGAAGCTTTCTTT. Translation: CASSLVQGANTEAFF. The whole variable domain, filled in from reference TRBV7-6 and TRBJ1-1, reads GAGVSQSPRYKVTKRGQDVALRCDPISGHVSLYWYRQALGQGPEFLTYFNYEAQQDKSGLPNDRFSAERPEGSISTLTIQRTEQRDSAMYRCASSLVQGANTEAFFGQGTRLTVV.

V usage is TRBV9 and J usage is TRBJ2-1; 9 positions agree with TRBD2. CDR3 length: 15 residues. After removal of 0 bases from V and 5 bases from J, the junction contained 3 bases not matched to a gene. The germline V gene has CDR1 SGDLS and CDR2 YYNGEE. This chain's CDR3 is CASSVGGGAHNEQFF. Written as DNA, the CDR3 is TGTGCCAGCAGCGTAGGCGGGGGGGCCCACAATGAGCAGTTCTTC.

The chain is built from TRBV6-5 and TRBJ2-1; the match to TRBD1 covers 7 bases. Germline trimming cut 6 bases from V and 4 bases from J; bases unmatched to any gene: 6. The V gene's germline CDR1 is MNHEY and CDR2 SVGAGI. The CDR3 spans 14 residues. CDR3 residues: CASSLRGIYNEQFF. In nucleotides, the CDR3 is TGTGCCAGCAGCCTCAGGGGGATTTACAATGAGCAGTTCTTC.

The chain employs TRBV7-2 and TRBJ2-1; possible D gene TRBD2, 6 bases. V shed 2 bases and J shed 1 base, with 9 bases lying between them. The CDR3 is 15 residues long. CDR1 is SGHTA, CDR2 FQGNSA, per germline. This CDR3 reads CASSLPRESYNEQFF. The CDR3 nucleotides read TGTGCCAGCAGCTTACCCCGGGAGTCCTACAATGAGCAGTTCTTC.

CDR3 region: CASSPSGTGRTEAFF. The DNA of the CDR3 is TGTGCCAGCTCACCCTCCGGGACAGGGAGGACTGAAGCTTTCTTT. J is TRBJ1-1 and V is TRBV18; TRBD1 agrees at 9 bases. The V gene's germline CDR1 is KGHSH and CDR2 LQKENI. V trimming: 3 bases; J trimming: 5 bases; junction bases outside the gene matches: 7. This CDR3 has 15 amino acids.

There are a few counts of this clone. The CDR3 loop reads CASSASVEQYF. The DNA for the CDR3 is TGTGCCAGCAGTGCTAGTGTCGAGCAGTACTTC. The chain has TRBV25-1 and TRBJ2-7; D is undetermined. The CDR3 extends over 11 amino acids. The V end lost 4 bases, the J end lost 6 bases, and 7 bases lay between the germline ends. Per germline, CDR1 MGHDK and CDR2 SYGVNS.

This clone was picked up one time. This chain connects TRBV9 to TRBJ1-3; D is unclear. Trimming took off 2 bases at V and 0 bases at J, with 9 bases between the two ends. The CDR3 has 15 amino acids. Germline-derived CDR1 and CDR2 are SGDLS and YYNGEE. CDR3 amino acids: CASSVSRSSGNTIYF. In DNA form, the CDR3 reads TGTGCCAGCAGCGTTAGTAGGAGCTCTGGAAACACCATATATTTT.